This TCR beta chain was recovered during a study of blood T cell repertoires in COVID-19. Study-level background: Some COVID-19 samples were acute and others convalescent; all came from the United States, Italy and Spain.

Authors' analysis steps: Reference gene primers were amplified, and this amplification served to estimate nucleated cell counts. Repertoires were generated with immunoSEQ multiplex PCR, while TCRdb's copy carries only in-frame clones and drops some. V, J and clone size are taken as reported in that table, and D and trimming were inferred from the DNA itself. The sample records more than 100,000 clones, over 70% being singletons. Germline V gives CDR1 SEHNR, CDR2 FQNEAQ (reference sequence). The CDR3 runs 12 residues. V shed 6 bases and J shed 7 bases, with 12 bases lying between them. Material: peripheral blood. The chain employs TRBV7-9 and TRBJ1-2, with D unclear. This clonotype originated in a woman in her 70s with acute or convalescent COVID-19. The CDR3 nucleotides are TGTGCCAGCAGTCCCGGGGTACGTGGCTACACCTTC. It codes for CASSPGVRGYTF.